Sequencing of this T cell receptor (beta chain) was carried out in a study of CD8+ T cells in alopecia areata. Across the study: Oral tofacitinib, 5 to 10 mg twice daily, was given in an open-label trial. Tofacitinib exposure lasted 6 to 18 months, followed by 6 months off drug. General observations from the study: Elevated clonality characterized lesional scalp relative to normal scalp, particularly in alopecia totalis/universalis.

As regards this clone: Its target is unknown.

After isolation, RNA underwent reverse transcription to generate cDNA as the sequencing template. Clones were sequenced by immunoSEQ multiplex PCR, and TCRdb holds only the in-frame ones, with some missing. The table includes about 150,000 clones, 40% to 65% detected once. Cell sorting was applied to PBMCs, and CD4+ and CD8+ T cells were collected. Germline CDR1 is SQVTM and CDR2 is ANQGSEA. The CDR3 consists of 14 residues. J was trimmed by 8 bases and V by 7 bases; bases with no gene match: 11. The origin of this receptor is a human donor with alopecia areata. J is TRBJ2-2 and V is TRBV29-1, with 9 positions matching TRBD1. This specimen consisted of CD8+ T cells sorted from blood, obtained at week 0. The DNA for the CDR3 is TGCAGCGCCGCCGGGACAGGGACATCTGGGGAGCTGTTTTTT. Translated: CSAAGTGTSGELFF.